This entry is about one TCR beta chain. This CDR3 has 19 amino acids. In germline, CDR1 is MDHEN, CDR2 SYDVKM. V was trimmed by 2 bases and J by 0 bases, leaving 20 bases between them. This record comes from a study of shared T cell receptors in the human thymus. The data were produced by immunoSEQ multiplex PCR, yet TCRdb's version contains in-frame clones alone and is incomplete. Altogether hundreds of thousands of clones are present, roughly 90% being singletons, with the ten largest covering about 0.01%. This same sample was also taken into another study, of human thymus T cells. That paper adds: The source of the thymus tissue was resections taken during corrective heart surgery. Gene usage (both V and J) appeared biased in thymic and blood repertoires. Highly overlapping thymic repertoires among unrelated individuals were reported in related research.

Sequenced sample: thymocytes. The chain employs TRBV28 and TRBJ1-5; D is possibly TRBD1 (6 bases). The sequence was collected from a boy less than two years old with a congenital heart defect. The DNA of the CDR3 is TGTGCCAGCAGTTTAAAGGGACAACGAACAGGGAATAGCAATCAGCCCCAGCATTTT. This translates into CASSLKGQRTGNSNQPQHF.